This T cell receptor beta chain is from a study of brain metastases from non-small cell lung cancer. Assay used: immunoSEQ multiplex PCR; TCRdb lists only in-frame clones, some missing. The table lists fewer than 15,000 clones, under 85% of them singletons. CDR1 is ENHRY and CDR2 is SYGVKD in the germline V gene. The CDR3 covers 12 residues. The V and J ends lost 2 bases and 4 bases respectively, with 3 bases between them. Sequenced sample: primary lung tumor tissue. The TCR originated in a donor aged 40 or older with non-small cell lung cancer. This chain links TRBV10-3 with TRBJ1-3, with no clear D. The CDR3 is CAISEEGNTIYF. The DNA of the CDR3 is TGTGCCATCAGTGAGGAAGGAAACACCATATATTTT.